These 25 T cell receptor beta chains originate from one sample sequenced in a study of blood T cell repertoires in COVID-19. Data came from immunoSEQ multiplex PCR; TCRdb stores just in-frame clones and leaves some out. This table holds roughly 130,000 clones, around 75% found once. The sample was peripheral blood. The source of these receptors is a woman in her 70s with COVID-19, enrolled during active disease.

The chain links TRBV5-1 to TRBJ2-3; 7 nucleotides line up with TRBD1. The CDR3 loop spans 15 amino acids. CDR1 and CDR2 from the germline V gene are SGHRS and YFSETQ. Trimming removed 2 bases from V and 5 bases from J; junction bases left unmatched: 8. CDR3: CASSFGDRDGDTQYF. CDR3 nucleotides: TGCGCCAGCAGCTTCGGAGACAGGGACGGAGATACGCAGTATTTT.

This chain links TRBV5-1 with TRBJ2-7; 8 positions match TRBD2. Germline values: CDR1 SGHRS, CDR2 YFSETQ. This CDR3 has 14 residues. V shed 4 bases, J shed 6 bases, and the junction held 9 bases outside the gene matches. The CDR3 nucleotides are TGCGCCAGCAGCGACGGGACTAGGTTTAGCGAGCAGTACTTC. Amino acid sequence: CASSDGTRFSEQYF.

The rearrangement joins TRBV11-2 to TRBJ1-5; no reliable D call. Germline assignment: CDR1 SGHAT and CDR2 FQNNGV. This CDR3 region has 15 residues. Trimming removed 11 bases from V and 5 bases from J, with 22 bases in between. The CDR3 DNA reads TGTGCCCACAGTACAGTTGAGCAGGTCGATCAGCCCCAGCATTTT. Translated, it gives CAHSTVEQVDQPQHF.

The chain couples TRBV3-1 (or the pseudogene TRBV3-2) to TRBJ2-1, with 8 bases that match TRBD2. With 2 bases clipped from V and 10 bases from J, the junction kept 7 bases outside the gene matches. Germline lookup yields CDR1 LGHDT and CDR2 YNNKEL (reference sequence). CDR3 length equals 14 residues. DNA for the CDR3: TGTGCCAGCAGCCAACCAGCGGGGGTTGGGGAGCAGTTCTTC. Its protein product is CASSQPAGVGEQFF.

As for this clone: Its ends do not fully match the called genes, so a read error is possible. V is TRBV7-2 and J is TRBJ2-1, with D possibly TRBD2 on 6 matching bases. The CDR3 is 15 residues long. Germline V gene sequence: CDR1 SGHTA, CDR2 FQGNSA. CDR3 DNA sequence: TGTGCCAGCGGCTTAGTTGCTAGCGCAGGCAATGAGCAGTTCTTC. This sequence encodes CASGLVASAGNEQFF.

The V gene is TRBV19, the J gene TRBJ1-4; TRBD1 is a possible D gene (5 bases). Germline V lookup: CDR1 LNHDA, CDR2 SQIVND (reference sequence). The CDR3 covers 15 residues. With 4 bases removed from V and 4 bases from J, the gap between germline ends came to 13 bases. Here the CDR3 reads CASSKVPGNNEKLFF. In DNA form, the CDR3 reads TGTGCCAGTAGTAAAGTGCCAGGGAATAATGAAAAACTGTTTTTT. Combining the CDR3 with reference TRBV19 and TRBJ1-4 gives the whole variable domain DGGITQSPKYLFRKEGQNVTLSCEQNLNHDAMYWYRQDPGQGLRLIYYSQIVNDFQKGDIAEGYSVSREKKESFPLTVTSAQKNPTAFYLCASSKVPGNNEKLFFGSGTQLSVL.

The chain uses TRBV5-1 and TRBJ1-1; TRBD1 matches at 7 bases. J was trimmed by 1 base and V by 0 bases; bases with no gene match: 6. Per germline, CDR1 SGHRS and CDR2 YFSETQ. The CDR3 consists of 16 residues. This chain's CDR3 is CASSLEGAPSNTEAFF. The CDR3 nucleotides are TGCGCCAGCAGCTTGGAGGGGGCACCCTCGAACACTGAAGCTTTCTTT.

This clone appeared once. The CDR3 here is CASSHHAATNEKLFF. The DNA for the CDR3 is TGCGCCAGCAGCCATCACGCAGCAACTAATGAAAAACTGTTTTTT. J is TRBJ1-4 and V is TRBV4-3; D is undetermined. CDR1 LGHNA and CDR2 YSLEER come from the germline V gene. The CDR3 totals 15 residues. Trimming pared 3 bases from V and 0 bases from J, leaving 8 bases between.

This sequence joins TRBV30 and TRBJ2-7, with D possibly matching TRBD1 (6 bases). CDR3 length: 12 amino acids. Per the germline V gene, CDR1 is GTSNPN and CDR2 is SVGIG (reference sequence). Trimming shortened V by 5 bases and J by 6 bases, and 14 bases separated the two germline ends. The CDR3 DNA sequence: TGTGCCTGGTGGTCAGGGGATCGCGAGCAGTACTTC. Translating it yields CAWWSGDREQYF.

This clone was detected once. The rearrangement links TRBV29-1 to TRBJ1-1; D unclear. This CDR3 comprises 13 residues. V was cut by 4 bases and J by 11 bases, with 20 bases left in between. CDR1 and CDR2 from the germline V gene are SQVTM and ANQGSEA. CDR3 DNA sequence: TGCAGCGTTGCATACTCGGGGTGGCTGAAGGCTTTCTTT. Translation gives CSVAYSGWLKAFF.

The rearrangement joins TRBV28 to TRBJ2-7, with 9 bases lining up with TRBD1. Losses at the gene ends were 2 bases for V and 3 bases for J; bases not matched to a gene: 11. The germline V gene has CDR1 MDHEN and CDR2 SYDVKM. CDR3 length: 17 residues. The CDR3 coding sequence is TGTGCCAGCAGTTTAACCGGACTGGGACAGGGATTCTACGAGCAGTACTTC. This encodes CASSLTGLGQGFYEQYF.

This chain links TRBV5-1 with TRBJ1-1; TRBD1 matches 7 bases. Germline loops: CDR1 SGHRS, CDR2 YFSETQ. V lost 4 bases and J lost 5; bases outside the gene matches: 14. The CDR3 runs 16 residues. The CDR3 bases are TGCGCCAGCAGCCGACAGGGAGGAGGAGGTCGGACTGAAGCTTTCTTT. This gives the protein CASSRQGGGGRTEAFF.

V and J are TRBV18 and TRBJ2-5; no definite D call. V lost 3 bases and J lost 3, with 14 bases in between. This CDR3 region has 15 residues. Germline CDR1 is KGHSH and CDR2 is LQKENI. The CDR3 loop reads CASSPEKGGKETQYF. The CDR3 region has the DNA TGTGCCAGCTCACCGGAGAAAGGCGGAAAAGAGACCCAGTACTTC.

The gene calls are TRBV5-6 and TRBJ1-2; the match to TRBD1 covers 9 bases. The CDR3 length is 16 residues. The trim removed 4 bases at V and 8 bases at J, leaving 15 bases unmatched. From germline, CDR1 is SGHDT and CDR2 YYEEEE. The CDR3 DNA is TGTGCCAGCAGCCCCGGGACAGGGTTGGTTGTCGACGGCTACACCTTC. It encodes CASSPGTGLVVDGYTF.

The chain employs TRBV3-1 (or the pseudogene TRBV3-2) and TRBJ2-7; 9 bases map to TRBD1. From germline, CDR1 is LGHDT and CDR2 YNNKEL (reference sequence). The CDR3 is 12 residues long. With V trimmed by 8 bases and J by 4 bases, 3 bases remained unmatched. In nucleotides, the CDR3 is TGTGCCAGCGGGACAGGGCGGTACGAGCAGTACTTC. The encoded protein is CASGTGRYEQYF.

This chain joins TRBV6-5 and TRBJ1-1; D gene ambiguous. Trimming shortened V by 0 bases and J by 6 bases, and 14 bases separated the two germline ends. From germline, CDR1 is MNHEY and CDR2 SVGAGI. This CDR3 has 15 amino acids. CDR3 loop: CASSYSLERAAEAFF. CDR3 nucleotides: TGTGCCAGCAGTTACTCACTAGAGAGGGCAGCTGAAGCTTTCTTT.

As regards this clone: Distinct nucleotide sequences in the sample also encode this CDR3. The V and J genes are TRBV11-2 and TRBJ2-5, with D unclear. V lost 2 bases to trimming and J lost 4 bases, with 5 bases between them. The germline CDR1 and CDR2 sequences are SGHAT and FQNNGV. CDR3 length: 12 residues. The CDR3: CASSLRRETQYF. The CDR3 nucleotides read TGTGCCAGCAGCTTAAGGAGAGAGACCCAGTACTTC.

CDR3 in amino acids: CASSQDGGSGKLFF. The CDR3 DNA is TGTGCCAGCAGCCAAGATGGAGGGTCGGGAAAACTGTTTTTT. The rearrangement joins TRBV3-1 (or the pseudogene TRBV3-2) to TRBJ1-4; D is unresolved. V lost 0 bases and J lost 10, with 12 bases in between. CDR1 is LGHDT, CDR2 YNNKEL, per germline (reference sequence). CDR3 length: 14 residues.

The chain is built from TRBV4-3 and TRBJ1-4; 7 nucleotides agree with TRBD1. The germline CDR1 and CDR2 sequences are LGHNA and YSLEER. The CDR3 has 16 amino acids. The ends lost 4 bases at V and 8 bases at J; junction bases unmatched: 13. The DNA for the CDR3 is TGCGCCAGCAGCCGCTCATTGACAGGGTTTGTCGAAAAACTGTTTTTT. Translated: CASSRSLTGFVEKLFF.

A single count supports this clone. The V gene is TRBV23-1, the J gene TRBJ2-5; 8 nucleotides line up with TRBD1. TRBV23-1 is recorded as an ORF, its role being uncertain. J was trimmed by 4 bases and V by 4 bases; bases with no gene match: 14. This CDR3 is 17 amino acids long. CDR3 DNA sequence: TGCGCCAGCAGTCGTGTTAAGGCAGGGGGCCTAAGAGAGACCCAGTACTTC. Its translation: CASSRVKAGGLRETQYF.

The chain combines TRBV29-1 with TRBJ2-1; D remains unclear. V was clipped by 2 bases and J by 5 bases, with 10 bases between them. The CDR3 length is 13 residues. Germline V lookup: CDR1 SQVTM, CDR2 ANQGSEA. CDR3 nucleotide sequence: TGCAGCGTTGAACAGGCGTTGAACAATGAGCAGTTCTTC. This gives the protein CSVEQALNNEQFF.

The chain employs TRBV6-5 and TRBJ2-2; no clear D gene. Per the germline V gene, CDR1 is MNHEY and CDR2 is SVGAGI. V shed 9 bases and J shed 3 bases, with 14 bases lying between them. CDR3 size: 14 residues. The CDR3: CASKLGSHTGELFF. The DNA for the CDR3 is TGTGCCAGTAAGCTCGGGTCACACACCGGGGAGCTGTTTTTT.

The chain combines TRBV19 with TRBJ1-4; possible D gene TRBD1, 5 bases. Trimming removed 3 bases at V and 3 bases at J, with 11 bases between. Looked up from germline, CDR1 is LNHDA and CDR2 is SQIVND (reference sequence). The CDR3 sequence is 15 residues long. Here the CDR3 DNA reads TGTGCCAGTAGTATGGGGCTAAAGGCTAATGAAAAACTGTTTTTT. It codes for CASSMGLKANEKLFF.

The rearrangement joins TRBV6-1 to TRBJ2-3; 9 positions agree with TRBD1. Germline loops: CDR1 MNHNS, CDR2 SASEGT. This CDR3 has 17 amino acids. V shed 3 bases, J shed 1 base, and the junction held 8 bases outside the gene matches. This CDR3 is CASSDPGQGEGTDTQYF. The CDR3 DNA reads TGTGCCAGCAGTGACCCGGGACAGGGTGAGGGCACAGATACGCAGTATTTT.

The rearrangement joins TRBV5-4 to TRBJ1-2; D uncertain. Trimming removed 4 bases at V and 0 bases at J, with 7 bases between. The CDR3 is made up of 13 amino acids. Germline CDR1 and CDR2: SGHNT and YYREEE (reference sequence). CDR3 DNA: TGTGCCAGCAGCCTAAATTCTAACTATGGCTACACCTTC. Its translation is CASSLNSNYGYTF. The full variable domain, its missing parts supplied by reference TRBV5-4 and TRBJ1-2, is ETGVTQSPTHLIKTRGQQVTLRCSSQSGHNTVSWYQQALGQGPQFIFQYYREEENGRGNFPPRFSGLQFPNYSSELNVNALELDDSALYLCASSLNSNYGYTFGSGTRLTVV.